This T cell receptor beta chain was recorded in a study of vaccination effects on CD4 cells after COVID-19 (dated by TCRdb to the early 2020s). Concerning the study at large: Each participant received two doses of an mRNA SARS-CoV-2 vaccine, either BNT162b2 or mRNA-1273. Pre-vaccine samples were collected from a couple of convalescent patients 16 days and one week before the first dose, corresponding to 142 and 148 days after COVID-19 diagnosis. SARS-CoV-2 spike-specific CD4+ TCR repertoires from before and after mRNA vaccination were compared in COVID-19 convalescent patients and in infection-naive vaccine recipients. The full study included over 8 COVID-19 convalescent patients and several SARS-CoV-2-naive healthy vaccine recipients. Cultures from other donors in the study were sequenced using the Oncomine TCR Beta short-read assay on an Illumina iSeq 100. Results and caveats for the whole study, not just this receptor: In convalescent patients, the post-vaccine spike-reactive repertoire was composed mainly of new vaccine-induced clones that were largely distinct from infection-induced clones. Limitations of the study were the small number of convalescent patients and the absence of early post-infection timepoints. Marked clonal contraction was observed in both infection-induced and vaccine-induced clones at late post-vaccination timepoints, consistent with waning T cell responses.

This clone was observed a few times. Its antigen remains unidentified. Within one base of it there is no much larger clone, and no base qualities were kept. In the ViraFEST assay, PBMC were stimulated with viral peptide pools, and antigen-specific CD4+ T cell clonotypes were then identified by expansion using TCR sequencing. After less than 13 days of culture, CD4+ T cells were isolated with the EasySep CD4+ T cell isolation kit. Convalescent patients had PCR-confirmed SARS-CoV-2 infection between March and December 2020, before Alpha, Beta and Delta variants emerged in the United States. Each well held around 2 million PBMC cultured in IMDM containing approximately 5.2% human AB serum, 8 to 10 IU/ml IL-2 and gentamicin, along with around 11 ug/ml peptides. Half of the culture medium was replaced with fresh IL-2-containing medium on days 3 and 7. Unless noted otherwise, every peptide stimulation condition was grown in triplicate wells. PBMC were separated from whole blood using Ficoll-Paque Plus gradient centrifugation and were then either cryopreserved at -140C or used fresh. The QIAamp micro DNA kit was used to extract genomic DNA from the cultured CD4+ T cells.

To prepare the library, the immunoSEQ multiplex PCR assay was applied. DNA from the CD4+ T cells that had been cultured and isolated underwent TCR beta CDR3 sequencing. Per the authors' processing: Non-productive TCR sequences were discarded, and reads were trimmed to the CDR3 region, with only CDR3s of 7 or more amino acids retained. The MANAFEST web app was used to pick out antigen-specific clonotypes by comparing their expansion in peptide wells with that in reference cultures. To be called positive, a clone needed expansion at FDR<0.05 compared with the reference and with all other wells, an odds ratio greater than 5, and a frequency greater than 0.1% in two replicate wells. A clonotype was called cross-reactive if it was significantly expanded both in SARS-CoV-2 spike wells and in at least one common cold coronavirus spike condition. CDR3 similarity was assessed by Levenshtein distance with the stringdist R package, and unrooted trees were built with ape in R 3.6.1. The immuneACCESS repertoire file appears here via TCRdb, limited to in-frame rearrangements. These files lack a portion of the clones; in checked studies, under half of the deficit traces to unresolved V genes, and the cause of the others is not known. V, J and clone size are those of that table, while D and trimming were read from the DNA. The sample table contains more than 20,000 clones; only one count was recorded for over 70% of them. The ten largest account for over 35% of the sample.

The CDR3 starts with the cysteine, ends with the phenylalanine, and has 16 residues. Of the read, only the CDR3 DNA is kept; its 48 bases are in frame from base 1. From a lookup of the germline V gene, CDR1 and CDR2 are MNHNS and SASEGT. V is reduced by 3 bases and J by 4 bases, leaving a spacing of 18 bases between them. This clonotype was obtained from a human donor who had a prior SARS-CoV-2 infection. This chain is built from TRBV6-1 and TRBJ1-2; no confident D gene assignment can be made. The sample in question was CD4+ T cells from PBMCs cultured with a peptide pool, obtained before COVID-19 vaccination. DNA sequence: TGTGCCAGCAGTGAGGCGTCAGCCAGTAATGGCTATGGCTACACCTTC. Translated, it gives CASSEASASNGYGYTF.